The T cell receptor beta chain under discussion was sequenced for a study of CD8+CD57+ T cells in acquired aplastic anemia. Findings and caveats of the study: Statistical testing detected no significant gap in CD8+ Simpson's diversity between patients and controls. Overlap between patients and controls comprised twenty-nine CD8+ CDR3 sequences.

The template used for profiling TCR beta VDJ and CDR3 was genomic DNA. Each CDR3 protein gets one entry after TCRdb re-called the reads with MiXCR. The sample shows around 200,000 distinct CDR3 sequences, around half of them seen only once. In its sample, this clonotype was seen many times. The antigen is undetermined. The CDR3 is made up of 15 amino acids. Germline V gene sequence: CDR1 KGHDR, CDR2 SFDVKD. Unmatched junction bases numbered 3, after V lost 4 bases and J lost 4 bases. What was sequenced was sorted CD4+, CD8+, or CD8+CD57+ T cells (not recorded which) from PBMCs. The TCR comes from a human donor in good health, serving as a control. The chain combines TRBV24-1 with TRBJ2-1, with 10 bases identical to TRBD1. The CDR3 reads CATSDRDRGYNEQFF. CDR3 DNA: TGTGCCACCAGTGACCGGGACAGGGGTTACAATGAGCAGTTCTTC.